The present entry profiles one T cell receptor beta chain with its context. What it binds is not known. These data come from a study of T-cell memory formation after mild COVID-19. Study details: The study found TCR clusters largely donor specific.

Libraries for TCRalpha and TCRbeta carried sample barcodes and unique molecular identifiers via 5'RACE. One entry per CDR3 protein, called by TCRdb with MiXCR from the 5' RACE reads. This table has 280,000 or so distinct CDR3 sequences, over 15% appearing once. Study-level points and caveats: Several responding clones turned up in pre-infection memory, indicating that cross-reactive memory may have taken part.

Per germline, CDR1 SGHTA and CDR2 FQGNSA. This CDR3 contains 18 residues. The V and J ends lost 1 base and 6 bases respectively, with 22 bases between them. The source is a man between 18 and 29 years old who had mild COVID-19 (a few samples of this study predate the infection). Cell type and time point are not known. Sequenced material: PBMCs or a T cell subset sorted from them (not recorded which). The chain links TRBV7-2 to TRBJ2-1, with D possibly being TRBD1 (7 bases). CDR3 sequence reads: CASSLVLGARGTGNEQFF. For the CDR3, the DNA is TGTGCCAGCAGCTTAGTGTTGGGGGCCAGGGGGACTGGCAATGAGCAGTTCTTC.